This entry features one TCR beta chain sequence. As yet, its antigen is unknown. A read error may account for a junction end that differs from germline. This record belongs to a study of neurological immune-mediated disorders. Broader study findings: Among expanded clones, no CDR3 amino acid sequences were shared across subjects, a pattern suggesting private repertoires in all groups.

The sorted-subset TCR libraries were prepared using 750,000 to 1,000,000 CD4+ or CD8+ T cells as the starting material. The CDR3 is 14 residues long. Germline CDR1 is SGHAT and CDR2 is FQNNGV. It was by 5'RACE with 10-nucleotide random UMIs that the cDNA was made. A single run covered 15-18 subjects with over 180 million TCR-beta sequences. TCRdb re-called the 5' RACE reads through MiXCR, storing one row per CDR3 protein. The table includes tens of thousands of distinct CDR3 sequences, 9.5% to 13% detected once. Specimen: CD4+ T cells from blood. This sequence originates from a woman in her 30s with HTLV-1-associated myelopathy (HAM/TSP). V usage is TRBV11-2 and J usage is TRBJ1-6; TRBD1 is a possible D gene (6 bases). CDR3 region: CASSLEQGGSPLHF. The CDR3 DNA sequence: TGTGCCAGCAGCTTAGAACAGGGTGGTTCACCCCTACACTTT.